This T cell receptor beta chain was recorded in a study of neoadjuvant anti-PD-1 for oral cavity cancer. Study background: Patients without progression got a fourth dose around day 43.

V shed 7 bases, J shed 4 bases, and the junction held 11 bases outside the gene matches. In germline, CDR1 is SEHNR, CDR2 FQNEAQ (reference sequence). There are 15 residues in the CDR3. Most tumor samples had roughly 5.2 ug input DNA in two replicates. The method was immunoSEQ multiplex PCR; TCRdb's version includes in-frame clones alone and lacks a portion of them. In the table there are 14,000 to 15,000 clones, roughly 34% of which are singletons. Described time point: after neoadjuvant nivolumab, at surgical resection. This clone was recorded a few times. Its specificity is not known. General study results and limits: Each response group had just a few patients in TCR analyses.

The gene calls are TRBV7-9 and TRBJ2-7; 9 nucleotides agree with TRBD1. The TCR originated in a person aged 40-85 years with oral cavity squamous cell carcinoma. Sequenced here: tumor tissue, sampled after nivolumab (anti-PD-1) treatment. The CDR3 nucleotides are TGTGCCAGCACCCCATTGGGGACAGGGTGGTACGAGCAGTACTTC. It yields the protein CASTPLGTGWYEQYF.